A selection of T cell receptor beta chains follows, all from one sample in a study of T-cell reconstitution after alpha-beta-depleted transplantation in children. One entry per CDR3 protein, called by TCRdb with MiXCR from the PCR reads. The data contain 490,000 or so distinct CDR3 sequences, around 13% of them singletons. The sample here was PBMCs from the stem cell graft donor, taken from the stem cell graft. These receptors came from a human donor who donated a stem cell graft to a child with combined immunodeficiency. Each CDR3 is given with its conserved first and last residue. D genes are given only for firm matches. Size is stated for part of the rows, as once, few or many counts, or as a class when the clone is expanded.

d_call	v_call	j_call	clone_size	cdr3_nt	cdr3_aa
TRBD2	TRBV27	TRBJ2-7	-	TGTGCCAGCAGTTTCCTGCTAGCGGCCTCCTACGAGCAGTACTTC	CASSFLLAASYEQYF
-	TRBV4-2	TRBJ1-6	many	TGTGCCAGCAGCCAAGATCTAAAGAATTCACCCCTCCACTTT	CASSQDLKNSPLHF
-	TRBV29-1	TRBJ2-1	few	TGCAGCGTTGAAGAACTCCGGGGCCCCTACAATGAGCAGTTCTTC	CSVEELRGPYNEQFF
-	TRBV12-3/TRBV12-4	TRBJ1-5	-	TGTGCCAGCAGCTCCGACACCCGCAGTCAGCCCCAGCATTTT	CASSSDTRSQPQHF
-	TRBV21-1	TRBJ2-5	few	TGTGCCAGCAGCAACGTTGGACAGGGGCAAGAGACCCAGTACTTC	CASSNVGQGQETQYF
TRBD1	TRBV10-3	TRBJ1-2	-	TGTGCCACCCGGACAGGGGAGGAAGGCTACACCTTC	CATRTGEEGYTF
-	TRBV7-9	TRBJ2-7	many	TGTGCCAGCAGCCCTGCAACCTACGAGCAGTACTTC	CASSPATYEQYF
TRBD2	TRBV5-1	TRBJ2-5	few	TGCGCCAGCAGCTTGGGGCTAGCGGGAGGAGCGGAAGAGACCCAGTACTTC	CASSLGLAGGAEETQYF
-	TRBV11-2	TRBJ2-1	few	TGTGCCAGCAGCTTTATTTCGGGCGGCACAGGCAATGAGCAGTTCTTC	CASSFISGGTGNEQFF
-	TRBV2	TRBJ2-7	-	TGTGCCAGCAGATCCGACTTATCCTACGAGCAGTACTTC	CASRSDLSYEQYF
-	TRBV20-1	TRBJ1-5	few	TGCAGTGCCCCCGGGAAGGAGGGTCCTCAGCCCCAGCATTTT	CSAPGKEGPQPQHF
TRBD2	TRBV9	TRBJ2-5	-	TGTGCCAGCAGCGCCGGGACTAGCGAGACCCAGTACTTC	CASSAGTSETQYF
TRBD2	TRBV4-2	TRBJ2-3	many	TGTGCCAGCAGCCAGCGGGGGGCCACAGATACGCAGTATTTT	CASSQRGATDTQYF
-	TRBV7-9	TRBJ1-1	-	TGTGCCAGCAGCTTAGAATACAGTCAGAACACTGAAGCTTTCTTT	CASSLEYSQNTEAFF
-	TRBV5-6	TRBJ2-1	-	TGTGCCAGCAGCTGGAGGACAGCCCCGTACAATGAGCAGTTCTTC	CASSWRTAPYNEQFF
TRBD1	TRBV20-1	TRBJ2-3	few	TGCAGTGGACACTTCCGGGACAGGGAAACAGATACGCAGTATTTT	CSGHFRDRETDTQYF
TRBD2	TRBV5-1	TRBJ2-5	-	TGCGCCAGCAGCTCGAGCGGGAGCGGGGAGACCCAGTACTTC	CASSSSGSGETQYF
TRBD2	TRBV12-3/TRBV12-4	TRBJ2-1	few	TGTGCCAGCAGCCCATGGACTAGCGGGGGGTCTTACAATGAGCAGTTCTTC	CASSPWTSGGSYNEQFF
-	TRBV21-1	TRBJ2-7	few	TGTGCCAGCAGCAAAGAACGGCAGGGCATAGTCTACGAGCAGTACTTC	CASSKERQGIVYEQYF
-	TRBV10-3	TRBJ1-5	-	TGTGCCATCAGCAAGAGGGATAGCAATCAGCCCCAGCATTTT	CAISKRDSNQPQHF
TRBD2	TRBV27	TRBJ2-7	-	TGTGCCAGCAGTTTAGCGGCGGGAGGGGCTTACGAGCAGTACTTC	CASSLAAGGAYEQYF